Listed below are T cell receptor beta chains from one sample, sequenced in a study of spatial heterogeneity in lung cancer. TCRdb called the 5' RACE reads again in MiXCR, with one record for every CDR3 protein. Seen here are around 29,000 distinct CDR3 sequences, roughly 10% observed once, and the top ten hold 28%. The sample consisted of PBMCs, taken at follow-up. Source of these receptors: a female donor with early-stage non-small cell lung cancer. CDR3s include the opening cysteine and the closing phenylalanine or tryptophan. The D gene is left open where the match is weak. Clone size is stated in some rows and not others, as once, few, many or a class when expanded.

j_call v_call d_call clone_size cdr3_aa cdr3_nt
TRBJ2-6 TRBV7-6 . . CASSLNPGTGANVLTF TGTGCCAGCAGCCTAAACCCAGGGACAGGGGCCAACGTCCTGACTTTC
TRBJ2-5 TRBV28 . . CASEGGSKETQYF TGTGCCAGCGAAGGTGGATCGAAAGAGACCCAGTACTTC
TRBJ1-2 TRBV5-6 TRBD1 few CASSPGTATVYTF TGTGCCAGCAGCCCCGGGACAGCCACGGTCTACACCTTC
TRBJ2-5 TRBV2 TRBD2 . CASRPTTSGVGETQYF TGTGCCAGCAGACCTACGACTAGCGGGGTTGGAGAGACCCAGTACTTC
TRBJ1-6 TRBV5-1 TRBD1 many CASSLPGTGRNSPLHF TGCGCCAGCAGCTTGCCCGGGACAGGGCGGAATTCACCCCTCCACTTT
TRBJ2-1 TRBV4-1 TRBD2 few CASSQEGQRGASYNEQFF TGCGCCAGCAGCCAAGAGGGGCAGCGGGGGGCCTCCTACAATGAGCAGTTCTTC
TRBJ1-5 TRBV28 TRBD1 many CASRDRGVGQPQHF TGTGCCAGCCGGGACAGGGGAGTGGGGCAGCCCCAGCATTTT
TRBJ1-1 TRBV28 . . CASRDYRDTEAFF TGTGCCAGCAGGGATTACAGGGACACTGAAGCTTTCTTT
TRBJ2-7 TRBV10-2 TRBD2 many CASSESGLAPSSEQYF TGCGCCAGCAGTGAGTCCGGACTAGCGCCTTCTAGTGAGCAGTACTTC
TRBJ1-6 TRBV7-9 . many CASSLEGDNSPLHF TGTGCCAGCAGCTTAGAAGGAGATAATTCACCCCTCCACTTT
TRBJ2-7 TRBV29-1 . many CSVEVQDSYEQYF TGCAGCGTTGAAGTGCAGGACTCCTACGAGCAGTACTTC
TRBJ1-3 TRBV7-9 . many CASSLVQEVSGNTIYF TGTGCCAGCAGCTTGGTTCAGGAGGTCTCTGGAAACACCATATATTTT
TRBJ1-1 TRBV2 . . CASSPLAGMNTEAFF TGTGCCAGCAGTCCTCTGGCGGGGATGAACACTGAAGCTTTCTTT
TRBJ2-3 TRBV7-2 . many CASSLGGRDTQYF TGTGCCAGCAGCTTAGGCGGACGGGATACGCAGTATTTT
TRBJ2-1 TRBV28 TRBD1 many CASSSTGALPYNEQFF TGTGCCAGCAGTTCGACAGGGGCTCTCCCGTACAATGAGCAGTTCTTC
TRBJ1-5 TRBV5-6 . many CASSLVVLPLKGQPQHF TGTGCCAGCAGCTTGGTGGTCTTACCACTTAAAGGCCAGCCCCAGCATTTT
TRBJ2-1 TRBV5-1 . medium-sized CASSARGSPAYNEQFF TGCGCCAGCAGCGCCCGAGGCAGCCCAGCCTACAATGAGCAGTTCTTC
TRBJ2-1 TRBV28 TRBD2 many CASKPPGLGFHEQFF TGTGCCAGCAAGCCACCGGGACTAGGTTTTCATGAGCAGTTCTTC
TRBJ2-1 TRBV6-2/TRBV6-3 . few CASSYSRENYNEQFF TGTGCCAGCAGTTACTCACGGGAGAACTACAATGAGCAGTTCTTC
TRBJ2-7 TRBV27 TRBD1 . CASSPRGGNEQYF TGTGCCAGCAGTCCCCGAGGGGGCAACGAGCAGTACTTC
TRBJ2-1 TRBV7-2 . many CASSFFPGLDNEQFF TGTGCCAGCAGCTTTTTCCCGGGGTTGGATAATGAGCAGTTCTTC
TRBJ2-1 TRBV19 TRBD1 many CASSTGTGDRYNEQFF TGTGCCAGTAGTACCGGGACAGGGGACCGCTACAATGAGCAGTTCTTC
TRBJ2-3 TRBV2 . many CASSPEPFSAQYF TGTGCCAGCAGTCCCGAACCCTTTTCGGCGCAGTATTTT
TRBJ2-1 TRBV7-8 . many CASTLTHRVDEQFF TGTGCCAGCACCCTTACGCACAGGGTCGATGAGCAGTTCTTC
TRBJ2-7 TRBV5-1 TRBD1 many CASSSPGTGPTYEQYF TGCGCCAGCAGCTCGCCAGGGACAGGACCCACCTACGAGCAGTACTTC
TRBJ2-1 TRBV4-3 . medium-sized CASSQDRMSGPYNEQFF TGCGCCAGCAGCCAAGATAGGATGAGCGGACCCTACAATGAGCAGTTCTTC
TRBJ2-7 TRBV19 . . CASSIGSGGASYEQYF TGTGCCAGTAGTATTGGTTCCGGAGGTGCCTCCTACGAGCAGTACTTC
TRBJ2-7 TRBV28 TRBD2 . CASIPEGSGVSYEQYF TGTGCCAGCATTCCTGAGGGTAGCGGGGTATCCTACGAGCAGTACTTC
TRBJ1-2 TRBV2 . few CATPGGLGYTF TGTGCCACCCCTGGGGGGCTCGGCTACACCTTC
TRBJ1-2 TRBV2 . . CASSDRFYTF TGTGCCAGCAGTGACAGGTTCTACACCTTC
TRBJ2-2 TRBV24-1 TRBD1 many CATSEGQGFTGELFF TGTGCCACCAGTGAGGGACAGGGATTCACCGGGGAGCTGTTTTTT
TRBJ1-4 TRBV5-1 . many CASRSSHSTTNEKLFF TGCGCCAGCAGGTCGAGCCACTCAACAACTAATGAAAAACTGTTTTTT
TRBJ2-7 TRBV29-1 . . CSVLKQGHEQYF TGCAGCGTTCTTAAACAGGGTCACGAGCAGTACTTC
TRBJ1-6 TRBV5-4 . . CASSLRDRPSPLHF TGTGCCAGCAGCCTCAGAGACAGGCCTTCACCCCTCCACTTT
TRBJ1-1 TRBV27 . many CASSLSGRTGTEAFF TGTGCCAGCAGTTTGAGTGGTCGTACCGGCACTGAAGCTTTCTTT
TRBJ1-1 TRBV28 . few CASSLLGNTEAFF TGTGCCAGCAGTTTATTGGGGAACACTGAAGCTTTCTTT
TRBJ2-7 TRBV28 TRBD1 many CASRGQGARYEQYF TGTGCCAGCAGAGGACAGGGGGCACGGTACGAGCAGTACTTC
TRBJ2-7 TRBV20-1 TRBD1 many CSAEPGQSTEQYF TGCAGTGCCGAACCGGGACAGTCTACAGAGCAGTACTTC
TRBJ2-5 TRBV20-1 TRBD2 few CSARTSGQETQYF TGCAGTGCAAGGACTAGCGGCCAAGAGACCCAGTACTTC
TRBJ2-1 TRBV7-9 TRBD2 many CASSPRGSSYNEQFF TGTGCCAGCAGCCCGCGGGGGAGCTCCTACAATGAGCAGTTCTTC
TRBJ1-2 TRBV13 . many CASSFRRDHGYTF TGTGCCAGCAGCTTTCGCAGGGACCATGGCTACACCTTC
TRBJ1-4 TRBV28 . many CASRRAPEKLFF TGTGCCAGCAGGCGGGCCCCTGAAAAACTGTTTTTT
TRBJ2-5 TRBV9 TRBD2 . CASSETLAEETQYF TGTGCCAGCAGCGAGACACTAGCGGAAGAGACCCAGTACTTC
TRBJ2-7 TRBV28 . many CASSRVGYEQYF TGTGCCAGCAGTCGGGTGGGCTACGAGCAGTACTTC
TRBJ2-1 TRBV11-2 . few CASTIGVNNEQFF TGTGCCAGCACCATAGGCGTAAACAATGAGCAGTTCTTC
TRBJ2-4 TRBV20-1 TRBD1 . CSAVGQNQINVAKNIQYF TGCAGTGCAGTGGGACAGAACCAAATCAACGTAGCCAAAAACATTCAGTACTTC
TRBJ2-2 TRBV28 TRBD1 few CASLFSGGYTGELFF TGTGCCAGCCTGTTCTCAGGGGGCTACACCGGGGAGCTGTTTTTT
TRBJ2-7 TRBV29-1 . many CSVAAGNEQYF TGCAGCGTTGCAGCTGGGAACGAGCAGTACTTC
TRBJ1-5 TRBV12-3/TRBV12-4 . . CASSLVESNQPQHF TGTGCCAGCAGTTTAGTAGAAAGCAATCAGCCCCAGCATTTT
TRBJ2-5 TRBV29-1 TRBD2 many CSVDVASGLKTQYF TGCAGCGTTGACGTAGCTAGCGGCCTGAAGACCCAGTACTTC
TRBJ2-1 TRBV30 TRBD1 many CAWSTGTGVNEQFF TGTGCCTGGAGTACGGGGACAGGGGTGAATGAGCAGTTCTTC
TRBJ2-5 TRBV5-1 . once CASSLDEGVQYF TGCGCCAGCAGCTTGGACGAGGGGGTCCAGTACTTC
TRBJ2-7 TRBV12-3/TRBV12-4 TRBD1 . CASSPRTGGGYEQYF TGTGCCAGCAGCCCGAGGACAGGGGGCGGCTACGAGCAGTACTTC
TRBJ2-2 TRBV7-2 TRBD2 medium-sized CASSSPGLVRAGELFF TGTGCCAGCAGCTCCCCGGGACTAGTAAGGGCCGGGGAGCTGTTTTTT
TRBJ2-7 TRBV3-1 . many CASSQDAGVSASWDEQYF TGTGCCAGCAGCCAAGATGCCGGGGTTTCGGCCAGCTGGGACGAGCAGTACTTC
TRBJ2-2 TRBV7-3 TRBD1 . CASSPWTGGNTGELFF TGTGCCAGCAGCCCCTGGACAGGGGGCAACACCGGGGAGCTGTTTTTT
TRBJ2-2 TRBV21-1 . few CASSKEGAESNTGELFF TGTGCCAGCAGCAAAGAGGGGGCCGAATCGAACACCGGGGAGCTGTTTTTT
TRBJ1-2 TRBV19 . . CASSILAGRSYTF TGTGCCAGTAGTATCCTGGCAGGGAGAAGCTACACCTTC
TRBJ2-1 TRBV19 . many CASSMGPRTYNEQFF TGTGCCAGTAGTATGGGCCCTAGAACCTACAATGAGCAGTTCTTC
TRBJ2-7 TRBV12-3/TRBV12-4 TRBD2 many CASSFSGVVYEQYF TGTGCCAGCAGTTTCAGCGGGGTAGTCTACGAGCAGTACTTC